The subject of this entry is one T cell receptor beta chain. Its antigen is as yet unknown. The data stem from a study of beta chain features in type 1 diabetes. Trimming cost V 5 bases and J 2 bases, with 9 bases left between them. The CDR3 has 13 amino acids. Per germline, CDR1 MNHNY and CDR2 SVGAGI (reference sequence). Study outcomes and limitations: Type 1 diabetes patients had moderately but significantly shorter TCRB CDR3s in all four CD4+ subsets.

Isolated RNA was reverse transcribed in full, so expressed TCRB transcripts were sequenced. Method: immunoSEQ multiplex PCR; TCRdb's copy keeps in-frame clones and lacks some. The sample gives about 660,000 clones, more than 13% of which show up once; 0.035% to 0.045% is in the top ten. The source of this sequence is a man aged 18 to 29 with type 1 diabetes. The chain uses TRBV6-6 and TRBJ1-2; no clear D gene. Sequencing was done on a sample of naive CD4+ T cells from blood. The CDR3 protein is CASSVQRNYGYTF. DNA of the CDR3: TGTGCCAGCAGTGTACAGCGAAACTATGGCTACACCTTC.